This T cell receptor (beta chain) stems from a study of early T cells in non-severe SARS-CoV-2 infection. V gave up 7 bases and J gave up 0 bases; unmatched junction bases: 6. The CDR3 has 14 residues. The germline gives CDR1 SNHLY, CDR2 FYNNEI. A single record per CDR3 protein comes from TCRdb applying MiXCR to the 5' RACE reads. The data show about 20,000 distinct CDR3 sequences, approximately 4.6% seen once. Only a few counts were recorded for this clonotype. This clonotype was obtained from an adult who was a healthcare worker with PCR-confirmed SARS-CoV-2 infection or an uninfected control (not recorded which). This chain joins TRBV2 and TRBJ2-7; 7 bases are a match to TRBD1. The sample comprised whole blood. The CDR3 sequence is CASTGQVSSYEQYF. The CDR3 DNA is TGTGCCAGCACAGGACAGGTTTCCTCCTACGAGCAGTACTTC.